Reported below is one T cell receptor (beta chain). CDR3 length: 15 residues. The junction had 8 bases not matched to a gene; V was cut back by 4 bases and J by 5 bases. Germline V gene data show CDR1 as SGHDT and CDR2 as YYEEEE. Sequencing was performed with immunoSEQ multiplex PCR; in TCRdb, only in-frame clones are kept and a portion is missing. The data contain approximately 70,000 clones, approximately 84% of them singletons. This sample was included in a study of control samples from healthy donors and cancer patients. This clonotype originated in a middle-aged man in good health. Sequencing was performed on blood. The chain is built from TRBV5-6 and TRBJ1-4; 7 bases fit TRBD1. In DNA form, the CDR3 reads TGTGCCAGCAGCGGATACAGGGGAAGCAATGAAAAACTGTTTTTT. Its translation: CASSGYRGSNEKLFF.